The rows below give T cell receptor beta chains drawn from one sample of a study of CD8 T cells in ankylosing spondylitis. TCRdb used MiXCR to reprocess the 5' RACE reads, holding one entry per CDR3 protein. Here the sample spans some 840,000 distinct CDR3 sequences, about an eighth being singletons. Sequences were obtained from blood, either unsorted or a sorted T cell fraction (not recorded which). The origin of the receptors is a male donor with ankylosing spondylitis. Both conserved end residues are part of each CDR3. The order of the fields is J gene, clone size, V gene, D gene, CDR3 DNA, CDR3 protein. D genes are given only for firm matches. Clone size is given for some rows only: seen once, a few or many times, or a class if the clone is expanded.

TRBJ2-3 | few | TRBV6-1 | - | TGTGCCAGCAGTGACCGACATACGCAGTATTTT | CASSDRHTQYF
TRBJ2-1 | - | TRBV20-1 | - | TGCCGTGCACGGGGGTCCTACAATGAGCAGTTCTTC | CRARGSYNEQFF
TRBJ2-5 | - | TRBV6-2/TRBV6-3 | - | TGTGCCAGCAGAGGGGACGGCGGTGGGAAGACCCAGTACTTC | CASRGDGGGKTQYF
TRBJ2-3 | once | TRBV24-1 | - | TGTGCCACCAGTCAAGGGAACCCGCAGTATTTT | CATSQGNPQYF
TRBJ2-3 | many | TRBV29-1 | - | TGCAGTGGGGGGACCTACACAGATACGCAGTATTTT | CSGGTYTDTQYF
TRBJ2-3 | once | TRBV9 | TRBD2 | TGTGCCAGCAGCGTACTAGCGGGAGGTGATACGCAGTATTTT | CASSVLAGGDTQYF
TRBJ2-3 | - | TRBV28 | TRBD1 | TGTGCCAGCAGACCTCCGGGACAGGGAGTACATACGCAGTATTTT | CASRPPGQGVHTQYF
TRBJ1-6 | many | TRBV12-3/TRBV12-4 | - | TGTGCCAGCAGTTTTCGGGACACCCATAATTCACCCCTCCACTTT | CASSFRDTHNSPLHF
TRBJ1-1 | few | TRBV11-2 | - | TGTGCCAGCAGCTTAGGGTTCGGGCAAAACGCTTTCTTT | CASSLGFGQNAFF
TRBJ2-5 | - | TRBV7-8 | - | TGTGCCAGCAGCCAATCGATCGTCCGGGACTCAGGAGAGACCCAGTACTTC | CASSQSIVRDSGETQYF